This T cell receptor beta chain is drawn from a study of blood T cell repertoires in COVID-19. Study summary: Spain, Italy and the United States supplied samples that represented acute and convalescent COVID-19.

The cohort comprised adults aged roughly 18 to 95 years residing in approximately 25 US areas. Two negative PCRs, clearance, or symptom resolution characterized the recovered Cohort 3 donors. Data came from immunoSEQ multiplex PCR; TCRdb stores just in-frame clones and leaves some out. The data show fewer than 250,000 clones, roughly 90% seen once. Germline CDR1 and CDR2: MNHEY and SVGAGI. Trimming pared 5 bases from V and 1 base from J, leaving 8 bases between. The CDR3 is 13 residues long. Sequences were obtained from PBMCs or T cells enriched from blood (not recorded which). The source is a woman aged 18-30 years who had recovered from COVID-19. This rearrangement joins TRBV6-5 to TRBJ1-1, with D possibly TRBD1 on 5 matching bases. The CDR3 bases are TGTGCCAGCAGTCCCAGGGCGAACACTGAAGCTTTCTTT. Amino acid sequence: CASSPRANTEAFF.